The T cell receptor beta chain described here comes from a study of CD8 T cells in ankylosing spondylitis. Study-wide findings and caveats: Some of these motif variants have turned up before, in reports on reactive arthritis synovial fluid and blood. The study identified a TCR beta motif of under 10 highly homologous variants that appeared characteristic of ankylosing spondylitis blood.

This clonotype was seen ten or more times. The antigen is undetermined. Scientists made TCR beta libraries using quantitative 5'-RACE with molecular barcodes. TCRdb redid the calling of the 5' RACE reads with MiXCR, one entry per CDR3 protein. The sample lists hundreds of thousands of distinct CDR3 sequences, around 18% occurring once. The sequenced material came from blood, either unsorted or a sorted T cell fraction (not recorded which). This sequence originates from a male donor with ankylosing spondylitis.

The CDR3 DNA reads as TGCGCCAGCAGCCCCGGGACGGCGAACACTGAAGCTTTCTTT. Translating it yields CASSPGTANTEAFF. The chain carries TRBV4-1 and TRBJ1-1; TRBD1 might be the D (5 bases). This CDR3 comprises 14 residues. Germline values: CDR1 MGHRA, CDR2 YSYEKL. Deletions cut 4 bases from V and 1 base from J, with 10 bases between.